Detailed here is one TCR beta chain. Germline CDR1 and CDR2: MNHEY and SVGAGI. The CDR3 loop spans 11 amino acids. Trimming stripped 4 bases from V and 7 bases from J, with 8 bases between. The data derive from a study of blood T cell repertoires in COVID-19. Study-level background: T cells, B-cell-depleted T cells, or PBMCs provided the cDNA or gDNA that served as material.

Methods used by the authors: Amplification from reference gene primers served as the basis for estimated nucleated cell counts. Profiled with immunoSEQ multiplex PCR; TCRdb holds only in-frame clones, not every one. From that table come the V and J calls and clone size; the DNA was used to work out D and trimming. The table lists about 190,000 clones, around 90% of them singletons. V and J are TRBV6-5 and TRBJ2-7, with TRBD1 as a possible D gene (6 bases). The TCR sequence derives from a man aged 40-49 years with acute or convalescent COVID-19. The sequenced sample consisted of peripheral blood. CDR3 sequence: CASSLTGEQYF. The CDR3 nucleotides read TGTGCCAGCAGTTTAACAGGGGAGCAGTACTTC.